This TCR beta chain was profiled in a study of T cells in Graves' hyperthyroidism and ophthalmopathy. The TCR beta CDR3 regions underwent amplification using RNA transcripts as the source. In the first-round RT-PCR of the TCR CDR3, the HTBI primer set was used. TCRdb passed the multiplex PCR reads through MiXCR, listing each CDR3 protein once. The table lists fewer than 500,000 distinct CDR3 sequences, approximately 12% of them singletons, with less than 25% in the top ten. This clonotype was counted at least ten times. The CDR3 is 14 residues long. The germline V and J ends were trimmed by 3 bases and 5 bases, with 12 bases remaining between them. The germline gives CDR1 KGHSH, CDR2 LQKENI.

This chain uses TRBV18 with TRBJ2-3, with a weak D call TRBD2 (6 bases). The sample was blood. This receptor was identified in a man aged 30 to 39 with Graves' hyperthyroidism that later progressed to Graves' ophthalmopathy. The CDR3 sequence is CASSPGTLGDTQYF. CDR3 nucleotide sequence: TGTGCCAGCTCACCGGGGACTTTGGGAGATACGCAGTATTTT.